This note documents a single T cell receptor beta chain sequence. The CDR3 extends over 14 amino acids. Trimming removed 8 bases from V and 6 bases from J; junction bases left unmatched: 11. Germline V gene sequence: CDR1 MNHEY, CDR2 SVGAGI. Some clones are missing from TCRdb's copy, which holds only in-frame ones; the method was immunoSEQ multiplex PCR. Found here are about 140,000 clones, 70% to 90% of them singletons; the top ten hold 7.6%. The sample belongs to a study of cytotoxic CD8 clonotypes in ibrutinib-treated CLL. The sequence was collected from a human donor with chronic lymphocytic leukemia. This chain uses TRBV6-5 with TRBJ2-7; the match to TRBD1 covers 9 bases. Sequenced here: PBMCs, sampled after 36 months of ibrutinib treatment. For the CDR3, the DNA is TGTGCCAGCCGGCCCCAGGGACAGGGACGCGAGCAGTACTTC. Protein sequence: CASRPQGQGREQYF.